The present T cell receptor (beta chain) was sequenced within a study of cytomegalovirus exposure and HLA in healthy donors. 60 Vbeta and 13 Jbeta primers were used in PCR. Measured with immunoSEQ multiplex PCR; TCRdb has only the in-frame clones, and not every one. The data hold 150,000 to 200,000 clones, with about 75% observed a single time. Sequencing was done on a sample of PBMCs. This sequence was found in a male donor in good health and CMV-seronegative.

For the CDR3, the DNA is TGTGCCAGTAGTATAGATGACAGGAGAGTCTATGGCTACACCTTC. Protein: CASSIDDRRVYGYTF. The chain links TRBV19 to TRBJ1-2; maybe TRBD1 (6 bases). The CDR3 has 15 amino acids. Germline CDR1 is LNHDA and CDR2 is SQIVND (reference sequence). Deletions cut 0 bases from V and 4 bases from J, with 12 bases between.